This is a list of T cell receptor beta chains from one sample in a study of PD-1 blockade in classical Hodgkin lymphoma. Using immunoSEQ multiplex PCR, the repertoire was profiled, and TCRdb retains in-frame clones only, with some absent. The table records about 30,000 clones, over 75% of them present only once. Specimen: CD4+ T cells from blood, collected at baseline. The receptors were sampled from a human donor with classical Hodgkin lymphoma. The CDR3 runs from the conserved cysteine through the conserved F or W. D genes are given only for firm matches. Size is stated for part of the rows, as once, few or many counts, or as a class when the clone is expanded.

abundance,j_gene,v_gene,d_gene,CDR3nt,CDR3aa
.,TRBJ1-4,TRBV9,.,TGTGCCAGCAGCTCCTCTCCCGCAACTAATGAAAAACTGTTTTTT,CASSSSPATNEKLFF
.,TRBJ2-3,TRBV20-1,.,TGCAGTGCTCGGACGAGGGATACGCAGTATTTT,CSARTRDTQYF
.,TRBJ1-1,TRBV5-1,.,TGCGCCAGCAGCGTAGGGAACTCTGGGGGCACTGAAGCTTTCTTT,CASSVGNSGGTEAFF
.,TRBJ2-7,TRBV25-1,TRBD1,TGTGCCAGCAAGCCTCCCCCTTGGGACAGGGAAGTCGAGCAGTACTTC,CASKPPPWDREVEQYF
.,TRBJ2-1,TRBV7-9,.,TGTGCCAGCAGCTTAGTTACGGGCATGACGAATGAGCAGTTCTTC,CASSLVTGMTNEQFF
.,TRBJ2-1,TRBV4-2,.,TGTGCCAGCAGCCAAGAGTTGGACTACTTCGGTGAGCAGTTCTTC,CASSQELDYFGEQFF
once,TRBJ2-1,TRBV5-1,TRBD1,TGCGCCAGCAGCGGTGGACAGGGGGCCTACAATGAGCAGTTCTTC,CASSGGQGAYNEQFF
.,TRBJ1-1,TRBV29-1,TRBD1,TGCAGCGTTTGGACAGGGGGTCGCACTGAAGCTTTCTTT,CSVWTGGRTEAFF
.,TRBJ1-2,TRBV19,.,TGTGCCAGTAGTATAGATACTAACTATGGCTACACCTTC,CASSIDTNYGYTF
.,TRBJ2-7,TRBV18,TRBD1,TGTGCCAGCTCACCACTGGGACAGGGAGAGAGCGAGCAGTACTTC,CASSPLGQGESEQYF
.,TRBJ2-4,TRBV5-1,.,TGCGCCAGCAGCCAAGATTCGCCCAAAAACATTCAGTACTTC,CASSQDSPKNIQYF
.,TRBJ1-5,TRBV19,.,TGTGCCACCAGGAGGCGGGGCGAGGTAAGCAATCAGCCCCAGCATTTT,CATRRRGEVSNQPQHF